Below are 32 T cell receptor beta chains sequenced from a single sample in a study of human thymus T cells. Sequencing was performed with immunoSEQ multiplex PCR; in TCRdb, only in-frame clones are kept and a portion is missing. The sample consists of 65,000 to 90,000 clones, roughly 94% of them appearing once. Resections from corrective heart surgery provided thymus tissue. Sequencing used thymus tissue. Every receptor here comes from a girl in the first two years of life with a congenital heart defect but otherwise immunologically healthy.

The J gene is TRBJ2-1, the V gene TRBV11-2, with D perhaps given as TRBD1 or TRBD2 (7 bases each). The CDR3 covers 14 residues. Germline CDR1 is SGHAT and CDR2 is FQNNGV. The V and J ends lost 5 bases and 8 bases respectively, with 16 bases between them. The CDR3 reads CASSPSRGGDEQFF. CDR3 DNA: TGTGCCAGCAGCCCCTCCAGGGGGGGGGATGAGCAGTTCTTC.

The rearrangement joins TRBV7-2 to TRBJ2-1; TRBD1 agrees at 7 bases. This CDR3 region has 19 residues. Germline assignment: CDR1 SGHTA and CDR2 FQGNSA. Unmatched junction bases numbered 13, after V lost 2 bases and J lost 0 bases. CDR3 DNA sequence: TGTGCCAGCAGCTTAAGAGAGAGACAGGGTATGGGCTCCTACAATGAGCAGTTCTTC. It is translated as CASSLRERQGMGSYNEQFF.

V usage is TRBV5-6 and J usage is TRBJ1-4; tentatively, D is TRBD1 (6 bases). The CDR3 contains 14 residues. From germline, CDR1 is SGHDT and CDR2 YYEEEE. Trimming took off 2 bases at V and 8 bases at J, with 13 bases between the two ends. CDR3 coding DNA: TGTGCCAGCAGCTTTTGGGGCAGGGGAGAAAAACTGTTTTTT. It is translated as CASSFWGRGEKLFF.

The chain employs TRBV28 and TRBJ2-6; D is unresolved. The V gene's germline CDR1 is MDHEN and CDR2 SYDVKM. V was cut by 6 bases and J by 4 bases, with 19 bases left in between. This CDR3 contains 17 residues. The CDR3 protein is CASSITRWGAGANVLTF. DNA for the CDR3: TGTGCCAGCAGCATTACCCGTTGGGGTGCGGGGGCCAACGTCCTGACTTTC.

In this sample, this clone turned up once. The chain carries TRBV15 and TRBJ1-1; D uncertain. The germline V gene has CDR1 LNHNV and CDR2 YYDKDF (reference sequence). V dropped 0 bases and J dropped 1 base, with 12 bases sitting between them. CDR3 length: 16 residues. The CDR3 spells CATSRDLEPRNTEAFF. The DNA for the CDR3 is TGTGCCACCAGCAGAGACCTGGAACCCAGGAACACTGAAGCTTTCTTT.

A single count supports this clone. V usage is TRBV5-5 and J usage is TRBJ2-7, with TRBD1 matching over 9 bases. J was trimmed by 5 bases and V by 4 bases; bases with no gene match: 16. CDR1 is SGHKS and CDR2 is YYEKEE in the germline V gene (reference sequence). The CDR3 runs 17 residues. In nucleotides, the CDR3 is TGTGCCAGCAGCCGTCTTGGGGGAACAGGGGGCCTTAACGAGCAGTACTTC. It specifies CASSRLGGTGGLNEQYF.

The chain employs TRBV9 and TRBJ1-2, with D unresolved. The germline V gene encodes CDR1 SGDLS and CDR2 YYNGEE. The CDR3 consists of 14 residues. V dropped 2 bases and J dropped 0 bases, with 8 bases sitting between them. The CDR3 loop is CASSVIPANYGYTF. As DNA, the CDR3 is TGTGCCAGCAGCGTTATACCCGCTAACTATGGCTACACCTTC.

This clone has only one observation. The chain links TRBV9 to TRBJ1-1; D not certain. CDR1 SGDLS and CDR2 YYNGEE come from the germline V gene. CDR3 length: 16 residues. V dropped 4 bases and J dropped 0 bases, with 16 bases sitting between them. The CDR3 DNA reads TGTGCCAGCAGCCCCCGGGGAAGGATGATGAACACTGAAGCTTTCTTT. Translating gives CASSPRGRMMNTEAFF.

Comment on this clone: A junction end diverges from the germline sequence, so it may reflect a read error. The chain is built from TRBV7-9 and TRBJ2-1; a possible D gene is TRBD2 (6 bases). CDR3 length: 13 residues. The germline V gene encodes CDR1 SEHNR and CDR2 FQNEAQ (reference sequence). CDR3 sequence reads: CASSLDPGGNLIF. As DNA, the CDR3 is TGTGCCAGCAGCTTAGATCCCGGGGGTAATTTGATCTTC.

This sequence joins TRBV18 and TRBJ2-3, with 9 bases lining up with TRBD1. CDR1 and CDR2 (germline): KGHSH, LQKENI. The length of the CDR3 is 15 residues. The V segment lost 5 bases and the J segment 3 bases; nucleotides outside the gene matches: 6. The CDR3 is CASSWTGEGTDTQYF. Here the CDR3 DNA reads TGTGCCAGCTCATGGACAGGGGAGGGGACAGATACGCAGTATTTT.

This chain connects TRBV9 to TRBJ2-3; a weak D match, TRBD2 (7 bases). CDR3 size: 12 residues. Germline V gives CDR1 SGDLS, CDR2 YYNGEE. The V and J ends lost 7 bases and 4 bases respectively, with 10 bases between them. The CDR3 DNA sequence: TGTGCCAGCGGGGGGGGCGCAGATACGCAGTATTTT. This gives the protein CASGGGADTQYF.

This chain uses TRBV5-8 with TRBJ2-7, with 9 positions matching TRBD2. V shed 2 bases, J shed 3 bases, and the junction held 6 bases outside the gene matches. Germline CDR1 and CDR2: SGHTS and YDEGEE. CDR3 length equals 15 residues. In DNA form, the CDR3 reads TGTGCCAGCAGCTTTAGCGGGAGTTCCTACTACGAGCAGTACTTC. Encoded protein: CASSFSGSSYYEQYF. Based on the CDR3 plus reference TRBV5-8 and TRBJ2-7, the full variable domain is EAGVTQSPTHLIKTRGQQATLRCSPISGHTSVYWYQQALGLGLQFLLWYDEGEERNRGNFPPRFSGRQFPNYSSELNVNALELEDSALYLCASSFSGSSYYEQYFGPGTRLTVT.

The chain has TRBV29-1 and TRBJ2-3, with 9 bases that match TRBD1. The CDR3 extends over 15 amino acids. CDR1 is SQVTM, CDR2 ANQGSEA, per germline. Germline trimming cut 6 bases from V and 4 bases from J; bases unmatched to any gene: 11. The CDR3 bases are TGCAGCGTCGGACAGGGGTCCCTCGGGCCAGATACGCAGTATTTT. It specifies CSVGQGSLGPDTQYF.

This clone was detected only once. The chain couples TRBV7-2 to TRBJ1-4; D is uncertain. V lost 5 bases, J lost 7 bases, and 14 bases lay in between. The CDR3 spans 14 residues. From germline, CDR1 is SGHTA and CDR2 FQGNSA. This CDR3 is CASSPLGHGEKLFF. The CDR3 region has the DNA TGTGCCAGCAGCCCTCTAGGCCATGGTGAAAAACTGTTTTTT.

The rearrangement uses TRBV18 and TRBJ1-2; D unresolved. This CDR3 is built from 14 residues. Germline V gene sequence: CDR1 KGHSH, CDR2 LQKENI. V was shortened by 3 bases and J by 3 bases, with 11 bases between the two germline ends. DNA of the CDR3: TGTGCCAGCTCACCCCTCGAAACCTACTATGGCTACACCTTC. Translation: CASSPLETYYGYTF.

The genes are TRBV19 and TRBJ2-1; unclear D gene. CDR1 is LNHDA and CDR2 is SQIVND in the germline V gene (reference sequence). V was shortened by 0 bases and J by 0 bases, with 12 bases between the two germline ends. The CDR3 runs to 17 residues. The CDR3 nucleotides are TGTGCCAGTAGTATAGATGGACCTCCGAGCTCCTACAATGAGCAGTTCTTC. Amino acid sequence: CASSIDGPPSSYNEQFF.

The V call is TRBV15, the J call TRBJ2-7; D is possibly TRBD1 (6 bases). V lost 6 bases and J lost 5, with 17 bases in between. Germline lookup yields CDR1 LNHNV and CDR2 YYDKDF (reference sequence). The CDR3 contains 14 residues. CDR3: CATRSGRPGDEQYF. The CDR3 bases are TGTGCCACCAGGTCGGGACGGCCAGGGGACGAGCAGTACTTC.

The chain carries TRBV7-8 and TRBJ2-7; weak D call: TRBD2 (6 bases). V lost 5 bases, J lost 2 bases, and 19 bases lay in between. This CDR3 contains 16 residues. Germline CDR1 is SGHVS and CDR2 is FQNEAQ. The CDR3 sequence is CASSAERGTFPYEQYF. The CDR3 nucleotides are TGTGCCAGCAGCGCGGAACGCGGGACTTTCCCCTACGAGCAGTACTTC.

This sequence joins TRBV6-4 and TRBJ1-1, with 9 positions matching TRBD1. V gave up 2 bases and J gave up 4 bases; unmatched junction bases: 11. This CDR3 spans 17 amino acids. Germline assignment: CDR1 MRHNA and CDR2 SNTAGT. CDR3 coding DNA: TGTGCCAGCAGTGACCAAATGGACAGGGGTTTGGGCACTGAAGCTTTCTTT. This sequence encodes CASSDQMDRGLGTEAFF.

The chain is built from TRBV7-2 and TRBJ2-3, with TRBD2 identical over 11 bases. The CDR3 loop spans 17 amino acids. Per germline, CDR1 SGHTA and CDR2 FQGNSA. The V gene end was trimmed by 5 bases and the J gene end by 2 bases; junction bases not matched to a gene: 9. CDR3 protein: CASSILAGVTFTDTQYF. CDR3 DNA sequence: TGTGCCAGCAGCATACTAGCGGGAGTTACCTTCACAGATACGCAGTATTTT. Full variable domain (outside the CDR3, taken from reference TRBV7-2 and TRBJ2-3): GAGVSQSPSNKVTEKGKDVELRCDPISGHTALYWYRQSLGQGLEFLIYFQGNSAPDKSGLPSDRFSAERTGGSVSTLTIQRTQQEDSAVYLCASSILAGVTFTDTQYFGPGTRLTVL.

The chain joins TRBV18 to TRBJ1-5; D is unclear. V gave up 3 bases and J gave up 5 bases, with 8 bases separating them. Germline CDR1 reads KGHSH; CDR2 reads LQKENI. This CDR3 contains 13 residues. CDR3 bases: TGTGCCAGCTCACCGCGAGTTGATCAGCCCCAGCATTTT. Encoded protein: CASSPRVDQPQHF.

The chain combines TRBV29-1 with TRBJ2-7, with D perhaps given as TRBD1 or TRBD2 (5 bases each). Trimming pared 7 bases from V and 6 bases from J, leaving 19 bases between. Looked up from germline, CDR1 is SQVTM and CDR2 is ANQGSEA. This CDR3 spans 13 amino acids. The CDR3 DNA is TGCAGCGGGTACCGGGACCCCCTCGGCGAGCAGTACTTC. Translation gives CSGYRDPLGEQYF.

The CDR3 DNA follows: TGTGCCAGCAGCCCCCGACTAGCGGGAAGGTTCGAACGTAACGAGCAGTACTTC. Protein sequence: CASSPRLAGRFERNEQYF. The chain links TRBV9 to TRBJ2-7, with TRBD2 matching 11 bases. After removal of 4 bases from V and 5 bases from J, the junction contained 17 bases not matched to a gene. From germline, CDR1 is SGDLS and CDR2 YYNGEE. This CDR3 has 18 residues.

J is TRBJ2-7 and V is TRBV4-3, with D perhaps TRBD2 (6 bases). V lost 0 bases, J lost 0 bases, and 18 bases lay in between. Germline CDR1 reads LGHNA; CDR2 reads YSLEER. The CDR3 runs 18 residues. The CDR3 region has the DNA TGCGCCAGCAGCCAAGAGGGAGGACGGGACCGAAGCTCCTACGAGCAGTACTTC. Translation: CASSQEGGRDRSSYEQYF.

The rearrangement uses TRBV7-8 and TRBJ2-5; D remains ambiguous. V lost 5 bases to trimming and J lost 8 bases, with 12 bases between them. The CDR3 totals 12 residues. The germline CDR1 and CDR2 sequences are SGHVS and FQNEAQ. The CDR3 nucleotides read TGTGCCAGCAGCCTCCTAGGTGCCACCCAGTACTTC. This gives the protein CASSLLGATQYF.

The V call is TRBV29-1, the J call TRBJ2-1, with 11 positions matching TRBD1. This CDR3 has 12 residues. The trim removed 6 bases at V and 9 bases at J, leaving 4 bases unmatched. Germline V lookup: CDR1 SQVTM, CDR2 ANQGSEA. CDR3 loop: CSVPGQGVEQFF. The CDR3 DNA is TGCAGCGTGCCGGGACAGGGGGTTGAGCAGTTCTTC.

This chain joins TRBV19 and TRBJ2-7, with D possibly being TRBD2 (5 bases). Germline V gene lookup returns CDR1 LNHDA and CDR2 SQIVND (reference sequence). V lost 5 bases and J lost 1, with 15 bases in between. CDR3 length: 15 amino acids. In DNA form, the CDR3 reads TGTGCCAGTAGTGCCCCGGGCAGGACTTCCTACGAGCAGTACTTC. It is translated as CASSAPGRTSYEQYF.

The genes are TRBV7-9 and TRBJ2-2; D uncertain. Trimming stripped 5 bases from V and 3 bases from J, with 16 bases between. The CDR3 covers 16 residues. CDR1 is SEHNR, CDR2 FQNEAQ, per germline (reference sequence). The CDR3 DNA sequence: TGTGCCAGCAGCCCCCCCGGGCAGGCGGACACCGGGGAGCTGTTTTTT. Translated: CASSPPGQADTGELFF. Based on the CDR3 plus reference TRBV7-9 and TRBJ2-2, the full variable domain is DTGVSQNPRHKITKRGQNVTFRCDPISEHNRLYWYRQTLGQGPEFLTYFQNEAQLEKSRLLSDRFSAERPKGSFSTLEIQRTEQGDSAMYLCASSPPGQADTGELFFGEGSRLTVL.

The CDR3 nucleotides are TGCGCCAGCAGCCAAGAAGGACAGGGGTGGACTAGCGGGGGCCCGGGGGAGACCCAGTACTTC. Translated: CASSQEGQGWTSGGPGETQYF. The rearrangement uses TRBV4-1 and TRBJ2-5, with 13 bases aligning to TRBD2. The CDR3 runs to 21 residues. Germline CDR1 MGHRA, CDR2 YSYEKL. The ends lost 0 bases at V and 5 bases at J; junction bases unmatched: 18.

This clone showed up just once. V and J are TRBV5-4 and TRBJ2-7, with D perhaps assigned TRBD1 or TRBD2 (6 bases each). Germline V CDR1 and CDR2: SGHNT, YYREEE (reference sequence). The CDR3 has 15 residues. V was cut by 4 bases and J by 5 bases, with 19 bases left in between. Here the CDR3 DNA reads TGTGCCAGCAGCCATCTCCCGGGGGCGGGTAACGAGCAGTACTTC. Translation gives CASSHLPGAGNEQYF.

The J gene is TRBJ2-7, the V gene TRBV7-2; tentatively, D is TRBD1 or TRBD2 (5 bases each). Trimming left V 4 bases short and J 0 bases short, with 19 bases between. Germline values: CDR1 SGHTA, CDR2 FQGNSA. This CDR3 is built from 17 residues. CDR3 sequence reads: CASSSPRGTRTSYEQYF. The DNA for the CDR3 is TGTGCCAGCAGCTCTCCCCGGGGCACACGCACCTCCTACGAGCAGTACTTC.

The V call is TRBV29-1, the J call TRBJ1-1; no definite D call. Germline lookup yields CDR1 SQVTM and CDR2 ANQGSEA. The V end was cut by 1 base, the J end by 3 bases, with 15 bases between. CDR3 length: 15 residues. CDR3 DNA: TGCAGCGTTGAAGGATGGGGTGTCCGGCACACTGAAGCTTTCTTT. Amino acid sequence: CSVEGWGVRHTEAFF.